Here is one TCR beta chain with its context. Germline V lookup: CDR1 SEHNR, CDR2 FQNEAQ (reference sequence). The length of the CDR3 is 12 residues. V shed 8 bases and J shed 7 bases, with 14 bases lying between them. The sample originates from a study of blood T cell repertoires in COVID-19. Study overall: Italy, Spain and the United States were the sources of the convalescent and acute COVID-19 samples. T cells, B-cell-depleted T cells, or PBMCs provided the cDNA or gDNA that served as material.

Authors' analysis steps: Amplification of reference gene primers was used by the study to estimate nucleated cell counts. The method was immunoSEQ multiplex PCR; TCRdb's version includes in-frame clones alone and lacks a portion of them. V and J calls and clone size are copied from that table; D and trimming were computed from the DNA. Here the sample spans about 330,000 clones, roughly 90% being singletons. What was sequenced was peripheral blood. The chain couples TRBV7-9 to TRBJ1-1, with D tentatively TRBD1 (5 bases). The receptor comes from a woman in her fifties or sixties with active or convalescent COVID-19. The chain's CDR3 is CASQGASLEAFF. The CDR3, as DNA: TGTGCCAGCCAAGGGGCCAGCCTTGAAGCTTTCTTT.